This TCR beta chain appears in the sequencing data of a study of shared clonotypes between healthy human individuals. This CDR3 comprises 13 residues. Germline values: CDR1 MDHEN, CDR2 SYDVKM. The J segment lost 3 bases and the V segment lost 6 bases, leaving 3 bases of the junction unmatched. The table came from immunoSEQ multiplex PCR; TCRdb's copy has only in-frame clones and leaves some out. The table records about 1 million clones, about 75% of them present only once. This chain connects TRBV28 to TRBJ1-1; 8 bases are a match to TRBD1. Sequencing was performed on memory CD4+ T cells sorted from blood. The sample's subset: CD45RA-negative fraction. The TCR originated in a man between 18 and 35 years old in good health. The CDR3 DNA is TGTGCCAGCAGAGAGACAGGGGACACTGAAGCTTTCTTT. This gives the protein CASRETGDTEAFF.